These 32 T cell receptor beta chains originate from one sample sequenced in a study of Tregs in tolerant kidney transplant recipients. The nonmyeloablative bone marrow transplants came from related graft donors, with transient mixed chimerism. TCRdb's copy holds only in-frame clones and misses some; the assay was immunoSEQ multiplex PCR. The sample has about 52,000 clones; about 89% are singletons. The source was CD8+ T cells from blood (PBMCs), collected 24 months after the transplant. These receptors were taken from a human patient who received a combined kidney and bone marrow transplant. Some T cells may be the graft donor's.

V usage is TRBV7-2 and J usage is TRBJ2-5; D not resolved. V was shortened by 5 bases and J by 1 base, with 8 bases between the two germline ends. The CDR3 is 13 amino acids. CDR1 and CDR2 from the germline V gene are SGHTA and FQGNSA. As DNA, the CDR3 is TGTGCCAGCAGCGACATTATCCAAGAGACCCAGTACTTC. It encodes CASSDIIQETQYF.

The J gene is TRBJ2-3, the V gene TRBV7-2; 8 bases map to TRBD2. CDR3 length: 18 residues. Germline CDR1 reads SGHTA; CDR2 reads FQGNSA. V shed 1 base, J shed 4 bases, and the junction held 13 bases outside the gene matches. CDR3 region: CASSLVPSRGGRADTQYF. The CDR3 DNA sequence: TGTGCCAGCAGCTTAGTTCCTTCACGGGGGGGCCGGGCAGATACGCAGTATTTT.

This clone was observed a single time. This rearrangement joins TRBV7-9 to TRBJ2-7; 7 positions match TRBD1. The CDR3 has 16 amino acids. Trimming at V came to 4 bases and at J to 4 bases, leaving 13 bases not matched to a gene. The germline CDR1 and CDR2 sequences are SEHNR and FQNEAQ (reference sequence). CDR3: CASSYWTGYIIYEQYF. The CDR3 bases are TGTGCCAGCAGCTACTGGACAGGATATATCATATACGAGCAGTACTTC.

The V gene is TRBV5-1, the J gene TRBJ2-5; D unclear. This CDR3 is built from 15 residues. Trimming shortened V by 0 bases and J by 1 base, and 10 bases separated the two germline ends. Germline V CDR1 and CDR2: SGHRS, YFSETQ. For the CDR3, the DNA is TGCGCCAGCAGCTTGGGTCAACTACTCCAAGAGACCCAGTACTTC. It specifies CASSLGQLLQETQYF.

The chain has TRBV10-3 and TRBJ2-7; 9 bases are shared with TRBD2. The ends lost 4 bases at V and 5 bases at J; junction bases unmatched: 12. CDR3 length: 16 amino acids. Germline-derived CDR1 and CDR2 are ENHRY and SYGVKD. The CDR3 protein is CAISGRIAGALDEQYF. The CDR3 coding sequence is TGTGCCATCAGTGGAAGAATAGCGGGGGCGCTGGACGAGCAGTACTTC.

CDR3 sequence reads: CASSYGTGGWGNGYTF. CDR3 sequence (DNA): TGTGCCAGCAGCTATGGGACAGGAGGCTGGGGTAATGGCTACACCTTC. The chain is built from TRBV5-6 and TRBJ1-2; 8 bases fit TRBD1. This CDR3 is built from 16 residues. Per the germline V gene, CDR1 is SGHDT and CDR2 is YYEEEE. With 3 bases clipped from V and 6 bases from J, the junction kept 13 bases outside the gene matches.

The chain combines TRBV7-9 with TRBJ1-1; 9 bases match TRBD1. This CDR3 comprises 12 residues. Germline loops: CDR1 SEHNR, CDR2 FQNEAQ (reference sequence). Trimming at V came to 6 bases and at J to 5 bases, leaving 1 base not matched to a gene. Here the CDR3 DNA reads TGTGCCAGCAGGACAGGGGGGACTGAAGCTTTCTTT. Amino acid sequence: CASRTGGTEAFF.

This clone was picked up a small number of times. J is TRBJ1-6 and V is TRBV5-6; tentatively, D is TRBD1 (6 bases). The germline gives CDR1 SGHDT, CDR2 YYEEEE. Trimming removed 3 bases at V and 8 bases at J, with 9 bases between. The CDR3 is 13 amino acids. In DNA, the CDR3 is TGTGCCAGCAGCTACGGACAGTATTCACCCCTCCACTTT. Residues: CASSYGQYSPLHF.

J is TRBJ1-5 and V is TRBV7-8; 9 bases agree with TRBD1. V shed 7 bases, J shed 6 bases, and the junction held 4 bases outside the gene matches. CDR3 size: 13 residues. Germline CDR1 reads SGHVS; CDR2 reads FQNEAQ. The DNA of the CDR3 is TGTGCCAGCACCGGACAGGGGATTCAGCCCCAGCATTTT. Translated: CASTGQGIQPQHF.

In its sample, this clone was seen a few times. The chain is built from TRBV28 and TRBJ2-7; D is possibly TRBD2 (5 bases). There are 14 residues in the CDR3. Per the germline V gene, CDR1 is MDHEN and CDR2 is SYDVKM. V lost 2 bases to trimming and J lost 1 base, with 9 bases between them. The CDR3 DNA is TGTGCCAGCAGTTTACTAGCCGGTTCCTACGAGCAGTACTTC. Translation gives CASSLLAGSYEQYF.

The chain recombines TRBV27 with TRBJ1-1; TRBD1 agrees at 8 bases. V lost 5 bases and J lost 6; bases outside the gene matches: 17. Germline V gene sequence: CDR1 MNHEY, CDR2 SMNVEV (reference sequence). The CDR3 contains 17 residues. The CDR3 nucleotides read TGTGCCAGCAGTCCCTCTGCCGGGACAGGTAATTTCGCTGAAGCTTTCTTT. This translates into CASSPSAGTGNFAEAFF.

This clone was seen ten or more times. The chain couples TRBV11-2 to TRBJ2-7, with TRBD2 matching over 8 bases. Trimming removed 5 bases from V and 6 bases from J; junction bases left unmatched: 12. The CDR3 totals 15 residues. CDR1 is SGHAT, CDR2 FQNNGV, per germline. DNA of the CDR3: TGTGCCAGCAGCGAGGGGCGGCGGGGGGACTTCGAGCAGTACTTC. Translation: CASSEGRRGDFEQYF.

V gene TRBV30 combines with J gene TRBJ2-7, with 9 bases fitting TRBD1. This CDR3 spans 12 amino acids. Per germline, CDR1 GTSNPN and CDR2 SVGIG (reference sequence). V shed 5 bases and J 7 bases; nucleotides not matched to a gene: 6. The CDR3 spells CAWEQGAGEQYF. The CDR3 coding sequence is TGTGCCTGGGAACAGGGGGCTGGGGAGCAGTACTTC.

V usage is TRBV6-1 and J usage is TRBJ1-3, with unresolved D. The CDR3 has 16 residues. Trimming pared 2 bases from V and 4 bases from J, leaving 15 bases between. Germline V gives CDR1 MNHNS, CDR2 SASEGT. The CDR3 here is CASSEPGEGLGNTIYF. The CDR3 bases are TGTGCCAGCAGTGAACCCGGCGAAGGACTCGGAAACACCATATATTTT.

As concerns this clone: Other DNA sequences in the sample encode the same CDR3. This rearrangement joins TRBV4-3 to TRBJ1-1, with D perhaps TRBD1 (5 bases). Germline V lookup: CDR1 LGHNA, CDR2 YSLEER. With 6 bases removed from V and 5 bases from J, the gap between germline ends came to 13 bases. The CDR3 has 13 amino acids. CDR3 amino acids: CASSVGGRTEAFF. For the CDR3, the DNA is TGCGCCAGCAGTGTGGGGGGAAGAACTGAAGCTTTCTTT.

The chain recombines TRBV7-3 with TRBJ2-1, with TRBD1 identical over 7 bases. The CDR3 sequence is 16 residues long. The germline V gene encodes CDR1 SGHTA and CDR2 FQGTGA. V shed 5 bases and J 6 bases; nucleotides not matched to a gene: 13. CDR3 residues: CASSHRDRVGTNEQFF. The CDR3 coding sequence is TGTGCCAGCAGCCACCGGGACAGAGTAGGGACCAATGAGCAGTTCTTC.

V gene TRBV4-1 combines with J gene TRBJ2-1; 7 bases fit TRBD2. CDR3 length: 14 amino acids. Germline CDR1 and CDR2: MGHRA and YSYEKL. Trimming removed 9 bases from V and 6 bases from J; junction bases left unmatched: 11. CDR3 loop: CASRHGEGPNEQFF. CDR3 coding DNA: TGCGCCAGTCGACATGGGGAGGGTCCCAATGAGCAGTTCTTC.

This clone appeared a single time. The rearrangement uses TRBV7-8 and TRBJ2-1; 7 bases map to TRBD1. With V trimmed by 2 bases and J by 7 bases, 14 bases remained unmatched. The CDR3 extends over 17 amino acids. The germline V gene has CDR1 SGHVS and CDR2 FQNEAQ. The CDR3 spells CASSLLQGGTLANEQFF. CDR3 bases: TGTGCCAGCAGCTTACTCCAAGGGGGCACACTGGCGAATGAGCAGTTCTTC.

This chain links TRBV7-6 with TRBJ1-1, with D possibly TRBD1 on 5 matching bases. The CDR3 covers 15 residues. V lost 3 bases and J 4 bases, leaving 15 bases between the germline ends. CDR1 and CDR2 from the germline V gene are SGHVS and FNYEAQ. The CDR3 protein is CASSFRTDTVTEAFF. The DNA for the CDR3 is TGTGCCAGCAGCTTTAGAACGGACACGGTCACTGAAGCTTTCTTT.

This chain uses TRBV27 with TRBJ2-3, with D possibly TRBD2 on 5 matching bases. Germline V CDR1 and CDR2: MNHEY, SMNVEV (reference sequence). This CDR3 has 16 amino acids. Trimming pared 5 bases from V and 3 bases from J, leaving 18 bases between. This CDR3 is CASSPYPREGTDTQYF. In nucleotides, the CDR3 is TGTGCCAGCAGTCCCTACCCTAGAGAGGGAACAGATACGCAGTATTTT.

CDR3 sequence reads: CASSLYGGTGTGPYEQYF. The CDR3 region has the DNA TGTGCCAGCAGCTTATATGGGGGGACCGGGACAGGACCCTACGAGCAGTACTTC. The V and J genes are TRBV7-8 and TRBJ2-7; TRBD1 matches 8 bases. V trimming: 2 bases; J trimming: 2 bases; junction bases outside the gene matches: 14. Germline V CDR1 and CDR2: SGHVS, FQNEAQ. The length of the CDR3 is 18 residues.

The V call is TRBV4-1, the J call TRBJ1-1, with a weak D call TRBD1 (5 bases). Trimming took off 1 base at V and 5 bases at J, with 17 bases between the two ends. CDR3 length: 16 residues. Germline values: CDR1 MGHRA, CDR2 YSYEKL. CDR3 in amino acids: CASSQGPGGLWTEAFF. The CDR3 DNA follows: TGCGCCAGCAGCCAAGGCCCTGGGGGGTTGTGGACTGAAGCTTTCTTT.

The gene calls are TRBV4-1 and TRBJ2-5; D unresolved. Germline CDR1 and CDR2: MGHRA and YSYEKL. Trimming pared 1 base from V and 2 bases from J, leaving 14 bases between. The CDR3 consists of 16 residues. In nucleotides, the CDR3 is TGCGCCAGCAGCCAAGGGGTGAGGATAGGACAAGAGACCCAGTACTTC. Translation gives CASSQGVRIGQETQYF.

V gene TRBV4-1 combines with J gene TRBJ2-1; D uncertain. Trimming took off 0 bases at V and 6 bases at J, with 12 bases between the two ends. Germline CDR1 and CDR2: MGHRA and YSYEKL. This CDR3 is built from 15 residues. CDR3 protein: CASSQDETRSNEQFF. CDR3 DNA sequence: TGCGCCAGCAGCCAAGATGAGACGCGGTCCAATGAGCAGTTCTTC.

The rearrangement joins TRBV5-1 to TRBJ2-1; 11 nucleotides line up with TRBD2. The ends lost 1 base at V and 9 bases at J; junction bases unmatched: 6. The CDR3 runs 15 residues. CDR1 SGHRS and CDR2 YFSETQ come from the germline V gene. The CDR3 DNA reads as TGCGCCAGCAGCTTGACTAGCGGGAGTACGGTTGAGCAGTTCTTC. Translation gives CASSLTSGSTVEQFF.

CDR3 loop: CASSPVAGRGAEAFF. In DNA form, the CDR3 reads TGTGCCAGCTCCCCCGTTGCAGGGCGGGGAGCTGAAGCTTTCTTT. This chain uses TRBV18 with TRBJ1-1, with D possibly TRBD1 on 5 matching bases. Germline CDR1 and CDR2: KGHSH and LQKENI. This CDR3 has 15 residues. Trimming took off 6 bases at V and 6 bases at J, with 20 bases between the two ends.

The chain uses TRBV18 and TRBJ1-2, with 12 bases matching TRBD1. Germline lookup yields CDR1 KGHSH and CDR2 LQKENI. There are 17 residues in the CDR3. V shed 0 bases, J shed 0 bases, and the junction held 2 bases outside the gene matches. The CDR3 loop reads CASSPPGQGASNYGYTF. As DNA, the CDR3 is TGTGCCAGCTCACCACCGGGACAGGGGGCCTCTAACTATGGCTACACCTTC.

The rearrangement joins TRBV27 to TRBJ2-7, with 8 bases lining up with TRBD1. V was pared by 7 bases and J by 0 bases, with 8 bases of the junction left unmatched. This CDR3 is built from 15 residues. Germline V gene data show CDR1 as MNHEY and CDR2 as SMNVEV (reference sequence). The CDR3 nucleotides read TGTGCCAGCAACACTATGACAGGGGTCTCCTACGAGCAGTACTTC. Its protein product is CASNTMTGVSYEQYF.

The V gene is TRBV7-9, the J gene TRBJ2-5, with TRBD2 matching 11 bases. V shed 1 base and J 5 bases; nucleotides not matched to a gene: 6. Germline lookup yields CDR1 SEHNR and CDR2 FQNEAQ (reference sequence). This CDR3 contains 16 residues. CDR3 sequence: CASSLVLAGDRETQYF. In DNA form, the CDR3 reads TGTGCCAGCAGCTTAGTACTAGCGGGAGATAGGGAGACCCAGTACTTC.

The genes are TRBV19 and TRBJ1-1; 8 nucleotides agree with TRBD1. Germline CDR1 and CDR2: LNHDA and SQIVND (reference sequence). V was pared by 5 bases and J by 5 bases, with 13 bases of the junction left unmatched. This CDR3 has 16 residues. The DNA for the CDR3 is TGTGCCAGTAGTCTAGGGGGGGGCAGGGGGCTTACTGAAGCTTTCTTT. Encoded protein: CASSLGGGRGLTEAFF.

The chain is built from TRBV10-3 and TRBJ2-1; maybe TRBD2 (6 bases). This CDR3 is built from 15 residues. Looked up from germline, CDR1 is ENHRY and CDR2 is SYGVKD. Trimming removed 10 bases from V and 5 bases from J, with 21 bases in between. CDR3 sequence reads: CATQFSGGVNNEQFF. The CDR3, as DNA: TGTGCCACCCAGTTCTCCGGGGGTGTTAACAATGAGCAGTTCTTC.

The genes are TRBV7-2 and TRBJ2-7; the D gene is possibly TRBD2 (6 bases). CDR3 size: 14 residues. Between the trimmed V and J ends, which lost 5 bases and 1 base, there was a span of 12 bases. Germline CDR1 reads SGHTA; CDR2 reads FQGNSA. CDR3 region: CASSGGTYSYEQYF. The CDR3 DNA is TGTGCCAGCAGCGGGGGGACGTATTCCTACGAGCAGTACTTC.